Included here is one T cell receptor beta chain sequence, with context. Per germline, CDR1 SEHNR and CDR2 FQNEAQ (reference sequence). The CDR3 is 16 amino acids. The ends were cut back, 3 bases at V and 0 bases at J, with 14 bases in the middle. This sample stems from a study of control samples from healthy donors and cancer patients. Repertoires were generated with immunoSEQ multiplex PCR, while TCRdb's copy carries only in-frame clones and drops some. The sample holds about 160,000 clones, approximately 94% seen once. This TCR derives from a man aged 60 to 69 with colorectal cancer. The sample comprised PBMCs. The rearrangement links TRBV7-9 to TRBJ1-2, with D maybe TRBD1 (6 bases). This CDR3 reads CASSFPRDTSNYGYTF. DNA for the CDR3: TGTGCCAGCAGCTTTCCCCGGGACACCTCTAACTATGGCTACACCTTC.